Listed here are 3 T cell receptor beta chains from one sample, sequenced in a study of blood T cell repertoires in COVID-19. Sequencing used immunoSEQ multiplex PCR; TCRdb keeps in-frame clones, though not all of them. The table records tens of thousands of clones, 85% to 90% of them present only once. Input material: peripheral blood. The receptors derive from a woman aged 55 to 70 with COVID-19, enrolled during active disease.

The rearrangement uses TRBV5-4 and TRBJ2-1, with no clear D. The V and J ends lost 8 bases and 6 bases respectively, with 18 bases between them. In germline, CDR1 is SGHNT, CDR2 YYREEE (reference sequence). The CDR3 is 14 amino acids. The CDR3 DNA reads as TGTGCCAGTACGCCTGAGGCCCTTTCCAATGAGCAGTTCTTC. Encoded protein: CASTPEALSNEQFF. Filled out from reference TRBV5-4 and TRBJ2-1, the complete variable domain reads ETGVTQSPTHLIKTRGQQVTLRCSSQSGHNTVSWYQQALGQGPQFIFQYYREEENGRGNFPPRFSGLQFPNYSSELNVNALELDDSALYLCASTPEALSNEQFFGPGTRLTVL.

The CDR3 region has the DNA TGTGCCAGCAGAGCTCGCCCAACCGAAGCGGGCACTGAAGCTTTCTTT. Its protein is CASRARPTEAGTEAFF. The chain combines TRBV2 with TRBJ1-1; no definite D call. Germline CDR1 is SNHLY and CDR2 is FYNNEI. V lost 6 bases and J 4 bases, leaving 21 bases between the germline ends. CDR3 length equals 16 residues.

The CDR3: CASSVTGTTYEQYF. Written as DNA, the CDR3 is TGCGCCAGCAGCGTGACAGGGACAACCTACGAGCAGTACTTC. The V gene is TRBV10-2, the J gene TRBJ2-7; 7 bases agree with TRBD1. CDR3 size: 14 residues. CDR1 and CDR2 (germline): WSHSY, SAAADI. V lost 6 bases, J lost 2 bases, and 7 bases stayed unmatched.